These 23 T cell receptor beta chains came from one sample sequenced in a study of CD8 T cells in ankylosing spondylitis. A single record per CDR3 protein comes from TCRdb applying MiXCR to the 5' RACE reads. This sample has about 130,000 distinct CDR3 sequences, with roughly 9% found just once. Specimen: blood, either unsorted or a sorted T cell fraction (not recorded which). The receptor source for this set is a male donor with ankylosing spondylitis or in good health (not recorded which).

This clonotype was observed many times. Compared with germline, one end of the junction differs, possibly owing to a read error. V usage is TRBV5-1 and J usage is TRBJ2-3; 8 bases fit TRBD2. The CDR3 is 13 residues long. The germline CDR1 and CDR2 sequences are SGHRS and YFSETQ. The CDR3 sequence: CASSLEGGRPPHF. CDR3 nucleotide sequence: TGCGCCAGCAGCTTGGAGGGCGGGAGGCCTCCGCATTTT.

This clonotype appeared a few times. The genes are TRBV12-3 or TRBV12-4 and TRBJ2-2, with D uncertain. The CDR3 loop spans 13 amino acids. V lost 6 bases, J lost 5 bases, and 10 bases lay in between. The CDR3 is CASSPVRTGELFF. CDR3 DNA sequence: TGTGCCAGCAGCCCAGTAAGGACCGGGGAGCTGTTTTTT.

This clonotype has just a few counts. The CDR3 sequence is CASSLYRRSTDTQYF. The CDR3 nucleotides read TGTGCCAGCAGCTTGTACAGGAGAAGCACAGATACGCAGTATTTT. The V and J genes are TRBV5-6 and TRBJ2-3, with D perhaps matching TRBD1 (5 bases). The CDR3 contains 15 residues. V dropped 1 base and J dropped 0 bases, with 9 bases sitting between them. CDR1 is SGHDT, CDR2 YYEEEE, per germline.

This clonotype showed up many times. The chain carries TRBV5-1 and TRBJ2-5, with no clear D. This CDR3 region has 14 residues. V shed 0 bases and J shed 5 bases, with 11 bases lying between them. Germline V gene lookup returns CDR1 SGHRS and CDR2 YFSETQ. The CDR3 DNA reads TGCGCCAGCAGCTTGGAAGGGTTGTATGAGACCCAGTACTTC. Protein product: CASSLEGLYETQYF.

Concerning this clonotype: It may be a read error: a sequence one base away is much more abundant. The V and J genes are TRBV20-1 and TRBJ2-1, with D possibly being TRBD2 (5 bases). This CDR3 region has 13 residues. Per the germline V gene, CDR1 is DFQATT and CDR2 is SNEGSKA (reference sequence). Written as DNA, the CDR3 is TGCAGTGCTAGAGCCCGTGCGGGTAATGACCAGTTCTTC. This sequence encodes CSARARAGNDQFF.

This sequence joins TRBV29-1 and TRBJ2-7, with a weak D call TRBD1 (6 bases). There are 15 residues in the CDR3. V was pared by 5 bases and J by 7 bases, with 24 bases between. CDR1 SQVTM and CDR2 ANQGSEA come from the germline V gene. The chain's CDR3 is CSVTTGQSTNPEQYF. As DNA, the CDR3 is TGCAGCGTTACCACCGGACAGTCAACTAACCCAGAGCAGTACTTC.

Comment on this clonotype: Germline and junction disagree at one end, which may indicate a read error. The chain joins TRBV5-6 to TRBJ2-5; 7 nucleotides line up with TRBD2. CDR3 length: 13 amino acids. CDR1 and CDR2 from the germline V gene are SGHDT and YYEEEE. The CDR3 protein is CASSLGRDGTANF. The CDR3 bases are TGTGCCAGCAGCCTGGGGAGGGACGGGACCGCTAACTTC.

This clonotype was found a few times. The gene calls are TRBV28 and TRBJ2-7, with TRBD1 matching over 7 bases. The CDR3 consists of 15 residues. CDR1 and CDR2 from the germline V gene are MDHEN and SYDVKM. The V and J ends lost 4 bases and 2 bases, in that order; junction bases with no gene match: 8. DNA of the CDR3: TGTGCCAGCAGTTCCGGCGACAGGGCGGCCTACGAGCAGTACTTC. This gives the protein CASSSGDRAAYEQYF.

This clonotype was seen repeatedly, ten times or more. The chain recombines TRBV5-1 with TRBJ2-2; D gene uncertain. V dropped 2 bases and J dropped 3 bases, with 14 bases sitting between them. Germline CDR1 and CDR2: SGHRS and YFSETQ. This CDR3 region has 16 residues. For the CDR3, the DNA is TGCGCCAGCAGCTTAAGTGGCAGGTCCGACACCGGGGAGCTGTTTTTT. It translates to CASSLSGRSDTGELFF.

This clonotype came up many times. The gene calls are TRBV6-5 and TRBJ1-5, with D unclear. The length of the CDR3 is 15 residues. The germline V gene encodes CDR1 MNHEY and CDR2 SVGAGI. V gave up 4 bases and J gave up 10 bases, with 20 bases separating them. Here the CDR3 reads CASSSRSHGAVPQHF. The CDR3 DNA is TGTGCCAGCAGTTCTCGATCACACGGAGCCGTACCCCAGCATTTT.

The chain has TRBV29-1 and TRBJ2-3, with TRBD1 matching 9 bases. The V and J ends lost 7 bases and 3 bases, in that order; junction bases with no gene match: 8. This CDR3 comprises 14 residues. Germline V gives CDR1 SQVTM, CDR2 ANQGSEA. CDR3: CSATSGTGTDTQYF. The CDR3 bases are TGCAGCGCCACCTCCGGGACAGGGACAGATACGCAGTATTTT.

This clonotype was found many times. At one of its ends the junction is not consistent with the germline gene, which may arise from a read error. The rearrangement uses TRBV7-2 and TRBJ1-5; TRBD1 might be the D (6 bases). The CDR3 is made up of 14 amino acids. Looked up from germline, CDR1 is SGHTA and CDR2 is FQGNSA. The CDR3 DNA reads TGTGCCAGCAGCTCTGGGCAACAGGGAGCGATTGAGAGGTTT. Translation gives CASSSGQQGAIERF.

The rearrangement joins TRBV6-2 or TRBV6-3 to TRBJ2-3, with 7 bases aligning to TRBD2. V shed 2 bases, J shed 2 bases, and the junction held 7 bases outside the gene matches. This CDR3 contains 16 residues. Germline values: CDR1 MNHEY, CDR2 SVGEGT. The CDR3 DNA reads TGTGCCAGCAGTTACGGGCTAGCGGCGTACACAGATACGCAGTATTTT. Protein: CASSYGLAAYTDTQYF.

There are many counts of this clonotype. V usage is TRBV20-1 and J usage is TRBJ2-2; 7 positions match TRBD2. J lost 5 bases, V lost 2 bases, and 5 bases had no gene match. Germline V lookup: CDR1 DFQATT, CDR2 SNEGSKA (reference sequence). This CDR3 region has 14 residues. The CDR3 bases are TGCAGTGCTAGAAGGACTAGAGAAACCGGGGAGCTGTTTTTT. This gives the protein CSARRTRETGELFF.

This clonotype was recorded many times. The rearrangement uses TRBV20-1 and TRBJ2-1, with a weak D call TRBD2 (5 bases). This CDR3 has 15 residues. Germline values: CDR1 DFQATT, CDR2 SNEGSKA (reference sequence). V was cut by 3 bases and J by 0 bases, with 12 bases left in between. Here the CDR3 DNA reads TGCAGTGCTAGTCCCAGCGGAGACTCCTACAATGAGCAGTTCTTC. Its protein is CSASPSGDSYNEQFF.

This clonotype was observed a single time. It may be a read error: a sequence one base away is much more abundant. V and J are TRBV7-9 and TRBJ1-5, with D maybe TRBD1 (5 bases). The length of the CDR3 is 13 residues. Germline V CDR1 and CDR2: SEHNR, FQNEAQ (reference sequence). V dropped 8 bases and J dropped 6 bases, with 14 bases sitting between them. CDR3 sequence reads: CASGNQGTQPQHF. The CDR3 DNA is TGTGCCAGCGGAAACCAGGGCACTCAGCCCCAGCATTTT. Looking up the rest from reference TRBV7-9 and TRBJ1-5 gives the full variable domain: DTGVSQNPRHKITKRGQNVTFRCDPISEHNRLYWYRQTLGQGPEFLTYFQNEAQLEKSRLLSDRFSAERPKGSFSTLEIQRTEQGDSAMYLCASGNQGTQPQHFGDGTRLSIL.

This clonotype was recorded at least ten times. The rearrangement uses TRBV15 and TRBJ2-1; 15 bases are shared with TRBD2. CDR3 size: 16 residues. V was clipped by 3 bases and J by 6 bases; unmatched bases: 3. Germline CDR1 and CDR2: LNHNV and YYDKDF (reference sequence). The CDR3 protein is CATSSGTSGRSNEQFF. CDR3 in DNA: TGTGCCACCAGCAGCGGGACTAGCGGGAGGTCCAATGAGCAGTTCTTC.

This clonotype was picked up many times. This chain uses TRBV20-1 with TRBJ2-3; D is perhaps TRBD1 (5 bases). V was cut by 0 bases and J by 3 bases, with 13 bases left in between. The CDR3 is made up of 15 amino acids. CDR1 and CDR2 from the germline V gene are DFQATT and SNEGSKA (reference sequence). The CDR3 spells CSARDQRGGTDTQYF. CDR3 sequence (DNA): TGCAGTGCTAGAGATCAAAGGGGCGGTACAGATACGCAGTATTTT.

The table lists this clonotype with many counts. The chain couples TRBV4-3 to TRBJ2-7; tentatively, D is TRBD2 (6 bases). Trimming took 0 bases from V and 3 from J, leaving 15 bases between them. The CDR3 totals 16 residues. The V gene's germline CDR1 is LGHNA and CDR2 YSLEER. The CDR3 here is CASSQETPSVFYEQYF. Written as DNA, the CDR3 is TGCGCCAGCAGCCAAGAAACACCTAGCGTATTCTACGAGCAGTACTTC.

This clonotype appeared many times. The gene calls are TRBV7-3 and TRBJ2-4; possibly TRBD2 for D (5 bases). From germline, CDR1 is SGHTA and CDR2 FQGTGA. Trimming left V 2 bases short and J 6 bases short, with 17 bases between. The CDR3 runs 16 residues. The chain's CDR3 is CASSLWGREEGNIQYF. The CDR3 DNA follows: TGTGCCAGCAGCTTATGGGGTAGGGAAGAGGGAAACATTCAGTACTTC.

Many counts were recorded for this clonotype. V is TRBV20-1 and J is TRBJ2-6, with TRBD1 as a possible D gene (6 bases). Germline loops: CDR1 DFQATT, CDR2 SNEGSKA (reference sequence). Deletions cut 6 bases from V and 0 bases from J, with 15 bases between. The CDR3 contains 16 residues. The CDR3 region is CSAPGQFSSGANVLTF. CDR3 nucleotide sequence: TGCAGTGCCCCCGGACAGTTCTCCTCTGGGGCCAACGTCCTGACTTTC.

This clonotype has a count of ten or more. In DNA, the CDR3 is TGCGCCAGCAGCTTGTTCGGGGTAAACACTGAAGCTTTCTTT. Translation gives CASSLFGVNTEAFF. This sequence joins TRBV5-1 and TRBJ1-1; D remains ambiguous. Germline V gene lookup returns CDR1 SGHRS and CDR2 YFSETQ. The CDR3 covers 14 residues. V was pared by 1 base and J by 2 bases, with 9 bases between.

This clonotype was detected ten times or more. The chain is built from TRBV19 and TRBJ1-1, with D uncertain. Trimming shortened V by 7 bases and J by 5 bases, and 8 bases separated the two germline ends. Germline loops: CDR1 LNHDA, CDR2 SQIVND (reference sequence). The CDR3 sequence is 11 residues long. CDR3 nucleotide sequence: TGTGCCAGTACCCAATGGACTGAAGCTTTCTTT. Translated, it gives CASTQWTEAFF.